This entry describes one T cell receptor (beta chain). Its cognate antigen is unknown. This entry belongs to a study of T cell responses to AZD1222 COVID-19 vaccine. The study, taken as a whole, reports: The number of AZD1222 recipients seropositive at baseline was only five or six. Clonal diversity was possibly underestimated; the donors were predominantly white British and more often female. A rise in Spike-specific TCR breadth and depth followed two AZD1222 doses.

Some clones are missing from TCRdb's copy, which holds only in-frame ones; the method was immunoSEQ multiplex PCR. Among some 94,000 clones listed, approximately 90% were seen once. The material sequenced was peripheral blood, taken on day 0 of AZD1222 vaccination. This TCR was recovered from an adult in good health.

This chain's CDR3 is CASSLRRGPGGNQPQHF. CDR3 in DNA: TGTGCCAGCAGTCTCCGGCGGGGGCCAGGAGGTAATCAGCCCCAGCATTTT. The J gene is TRBJ1-5, the V gene TRBV28, with a possible D match to TRBD1 (6 bases). In germline, CDR1 is MDHEN, CDR2 SYDVKM. This CDR3 has 17 residues. Deletions cut 5 bases from V and 4 bases from J, with 21 bases between. Together with reference TRBV28 and TRBJ1-5, the CDR3 gives the full variable domain: DVKVTQSSRYLVKRTGEKVFLECVQDMDHENMFWYRQDPGLGLRLIYFSYDVKMKEKGDIPEGYSVSREKKERFSLILESASTNQTSMYLCASSLRRGPGGNQPQHFGDGTRLSIL.